This T cell receptor beta chain was obtained from a study of control samples from healthy donors and cancer patients. Sequencing used immunoSEQ multiplex PCR; TCRdb keeps in-frame clones, though not all of them. The top ten hold 1.5% to 2% of the sample, which has about 35,000 clones, over 85% seen once. The CDR3 has 13 residues. CDR1 is SGHRS and CDR2 is YFSETQ in the germline V gene. With 0 bases removed from V and 8 bases from J, the gap between germline ends came to 11 bases. The sequencing input was PBMCs. The chain links TRBV5-1 to TRBJ1-2, with a possible D match to TRBD1 (6 bases). The clonotype comes from a man between 35 and 55 years old with colorectal cancer. The CDR3 DNA sequence: TGCGCCAGCAGCTTGGGACAGGATGTCGGCTACACCTTC. Amino acids: CASSLGQDVGYTF.